Presented here are 26 T cell receptor beta chains from one specimen sequenced in a study of post-analysis software for immune sequencing data. Study-wide findings and caveats: Compared with controls, patients had more of about 5 TRBV segments, including TRBV5-6, TRBV5-1 and TRBV20-1.

These receptors have no known antigen. Prepared libraries of TCR beta cDNA carried unique molecular identifiers. TCRdb itself ran the PCR reads through MiXCR, one entry per CDR3 protein. The table lists some 890,000 distinct CDR3 sequences, about 50% of them singletons. The sequenced sample was blood. The receptor source for this set is a girl aged 10-17 years with multiple sclerosis.

This clonotype showed up just once. The chain joins TRBV20-1 to TRBJ1-2; perhaps TRBD1 as D (5 bases). Deletions cut 3 bases from V and 7 bases from J, with 12 bases between. Per germline, CDR1 DFQATT and CDR2 SNEGSKA (reference sequence). This CDR3 spans 12 amino acids. This CDR3 reads CSARVGDGGYTF. The CDR3 nucleotides are TGCAGTGCTAGGGTGGGGGACGGTGGCTACACCTTC.

The chain employs TRBV3-1 and TRBJ2-3, with a weak D call TRBD2 (6 bases). Trimming pared 4 bases from V and 1 base from J, leaving 21 bases between. The CDR3 length is 18 residues. Germline lookup yields CDR1 LGHDT and CDR2 YNNKEL (reference sequence). The DNA of the CDR3 is TGTGCCAGCAGCCCGGGGGTCCGTCCTAGGAGTGGCACAGATACGCAGTATTTT. Translating gives CASSPGVRPRSGTDTQYF.

The J gene is TRBJ1-2, the V gene TRBV5-6; 7 positions match TRBD1. Germline trimming cut 2 bases from V and 4 bases from J; bases unmatched to any gene: 2. CDR1 and CDR2 (germline): SGHDT, YYEEEE. This CDR3 region has 13 residues. CDR3 DNA: TGTGCCAGCAGCTTTCGACAGGGCTATGGCTACACCTTC. It is translated as CASSFRQGYGYTF.

The V and J genes are TRBV6-5 and TRBJ2-1; D is undetermined. Germline loops: CDR1 MNHEY, CDR2 SVGAGI. The CDR3 length is 11 residues. The ends were cut back, 2 bases at V and 8 bases at J, with 4 bases in the middle. In DNA form, the CDR3 reads TGTGCCAGCAGTTACATACATGAGCAGTTCTTC. Amino acids: CASSYIHEQFF.

The V and J genes are TRBV7-9 and TRBJ1-2, with 8 bases identical to TRBD1. With 1 base clipped from V and 7 bases from J, the junction kept 8 bases outside the gene matches. The germline CDR1 and CDR2 sequences are SEHNR and FQNEAQ (reference sequence). The CDR3 is 15 residues long. The CDR3 nucleotides are TGTGCCAGCAGCTTAGTGACAGGGGCAAATGGTGGCTACACCTTC. Its translation: CASSLVTGANGGYTF.

The chain is built from TRBV7-8 and TRBJ2-1; 7 positions match TRBD1. The CDR3 is 14 residues long. Trimming removed 7 bases from V and 5 bases from J; junction bases left unmatched: 8. CDR1 and CDR2 (germline): SGHVS, FQNEAQ. CDR3 nucleotides: TGTGCCAGCACCAAGCTTAGGGGGCACAATGAGCAGTTCTTC. It encodes CASTKLRGHNEQFF.

The chain combines TRBV5-1 with TRBJ2-3; weak D call: TRBD2 (5 bases). Germline V lookup: CDR1 SGHRS, CDR2 YFSETQ. V lost 0 bases and J lost 5, with 19 bases in between. CDR3 size: 17 residues. CDR3 in amino acids: CASSLEATSGGRDTQYF. CDR3 nucleotides: TGCGCCAGCAGCTTGGAGGCTACCAGTGGCGGGCGAGATACGCAGTATTTT.

The V and J genes are TRBV2 and TRBJ1-2; D remains ambiguous. The CDR3 extends over 13 amino acids. The V gene lost 7 bases and the J gene lost 4 bases, with 13 bases spanning the gap. Germline values: CDR1 SNHLY, CDR2 FYNNEI. The CDR3 here is CASTYSGTYGYTF. CDR3 nucleotide sequence: TGTGCCAGCACCTACTCGGGTACCTATGGCTACACCTTC.

The CDR3 here is CASSGGTSGRAFYYNEQFF. DNA of the CDR3: TGTGCCAGCAGTGGGGGGACTAGCGGGAGGGCCTTCTACTACAATGAGCAGTTCTTC. The chain joins TRBV6-1 to TRBJ2-1, with 16 bases identical to TRBD2. The CDR3 is made up of 19 amino acids. Germline CDR1 reads MNHNS; CDR2 reads SASEGT. V shed 4 bases and J 3 bases; nucleotides not matched to a gene: 9.

The table lists this clonotype with a count of one. The chain employs TRBV5-1 and TRBJ1-1, with D perhaps TRBD1 (5 bases). With 4 bases removed from V and 8 bases from J, the gap between germline ends came to 18 bases. CDR3 length equals 14 residues. CDR1 is SGHRS, CDR2 YFSETQ, per germline. CDR3 sequence: CASSIDTPGLEAFF. The CDR3 coding sequence is TGCGCCAGCAGCATCGATACTCCGGGACTAGAAGCTTTCTTT. The full variable domain, completed using reference TRBV5-1 and TRBJ1-1, is KAGVTQTPRYLIKTRGQQVTLSCSPISGHRSVSWYQQTPGQGLQFLFEYFSETQRNKGNFPGRFSGRQFSNSRSEMNVSTLELGDSALYLCASSIDTPGLEAFFGQGTRLTVV.

This clonotype has more than one count but fewer than ten. This rearrangement joins TRBV5-1 to TRBJ2-5, with TRBD2 matching 13 bases. The CDR3 contains 18 residues. Germline V lookup: CDR1 SGHRS, CDR2 YFSETQ. V was pared by 3 bases and J by 5 bases, with 13 bases of the junction left unmatched. The CDR3 sequence: CASSSSLGLAGAGETQYF. The CDR3, as DNA: TGCGCCAGCAGCTCCTCTTTAGGACTAGCGGGAGCTGGGGAGACCCAGTACTTC.

Here the CDR3 DNA reads TGTGCCATCAGCCACTCCGGGACTAGCGGGACCAGCTCCTACAATGAGCAGTTCTTC. Protein sequence: CAISHSGTSGTSSYNEQFF. The chain joins TRBV10-3 to TRBJ2-1; 13 bases are shared with TRBD2. The germline CDR1 and CDR2 sequences are ENHRY and SYGVKD. The CDR3 spans 19 residues. The trim removed 6 bases at V and 0 bases at J, leaving 11 bases unmatched.

This clonotype came up once. V is TRBV3-1 and J is TRBJ2-5; 9 bases map to TRBD2. This CDR3 spans 18 amino acids. In germline, CDR1 is LGHDT, CDR2 YNNKEL (reference sequence). The trim removed 0 bases at V and 0 bases at J, leaving 8 bases unmatched. This CDR3 is CASSQDPSGTPYQETQYF. The DNA for the CDR3 is TGTGCCAGCAGCCAAGATCCTAGCGGGACCCCGTACCAAGAGACCCAGTACTTC.

This clonotype turned up a few times. V gene TRBV15 combines with J gene TRBJ2-3, with D unresolved. CDR3 size: 16 residues. Per germline, CDR1 LNHNV and CDR2 YYDKDF (reference sequence). The V end was cut by 0 bases, the J end by 5 bases, with 15 bases between. In DNA form, the CDR3 reads TGTGCCACCAGCAGAGATACGACTTGGGTGCGAGATACGCAGTATTTT. Its translation is CATSRDTTWVRDTQYF.

This chain links TRBV20-1 with TRBJ1-1; D ambiguous. CDR1 DFQATT and CDR2 SNEGSKA come from the germline V gene (reference sequence). The CDR3 extends over 13 amino acids. Trimming cost V 0 bases and J 8 bases, with 13 bases left between them. CDR3 nucleotide sequence: TGCAGTGCTAGAGATCTCGGTCTTACAGAAGCTTTCTTT. This gives the protein CSARDLGLTEAFF.

The chain has TRBV15 and TRBJ2-6; D gene unclear. CDR3 length: 16 amino acids. Deletions cut 0 bases from V and 4 bases from J, with 10 bases between. Germline assignment: CDR1 LNHNV and CDR2 YYDKDF (reference sequence). CDR3 amino acids: CATSRDALRGANVLTF. CDR3 in DNA: TGTGCCACCAGCAGAGACGCACTGCGCGGGGCCAACGTCCTGACTTTC.

This sequence joins TRBV6-1 and TRBJ1-6, with unresolved D. V lost 6 bases and J lost 4, with 7 bases in between. CDR3 length: 13 amino acids. Looked up from germline, CDR1 is MNHNS and CDR2 is SASEGT. CDR3 amino acids: CASSDIYNSPLHF. CDR3 DNA: TGTGCCAGCAGCGACATTTATAATTCACCCCTCCACTTT.

This clonotype was counted a few times. The chain uses TRBV11-1 and TRBJ2-5; weak D call: TRBD1 (6 bases). Trimming took 5 bases from V and 5 from J, leaving 15 bases between them. Germline V gene sequence: CDR1 SGHAT, CDR2 FQDESV (reference sequence). CDR3 length equals 14 residues. CDR3 amino acids: CASSVQGFSETQYF. The CDR3 region has the DNA TGTGCCAGCAGCGTCCAGGGGTTCTCGGAGACCCAGTACTTC.

The CDR3 loop is CASSLGGVDTGELFF. CDR3 DNA sequence: TGTGCCAGCAGCTTAGGAGGGGTCGACACCGGGGAGCTGTTTTTT. This chain connects TRBV7-3 to TRBJ2-2, with TRBD2 as a possible D gene (6 bases). The length of the CDR3 is 15 residues. Germline loops: CDR1 SGHTA, CDR2 FQGTGA. V lost 2 bases and J lost 3, with 10 bases in between.

This clonotype has more than one count but fewer than ten. The CDR3 spells CASSLSGTGPYEQFF. The CDR3 coding sequence is TGTGCCAGCAGTTTATCAGGGACAGGGCCCTATGAGCAGTTCTTC. This sequence joins TRBV12-3 or TRBV12-4 and TRBJ2-1; 9 bases line up with TRBD1. V shed 2 bases, J shed 8 bases, and the junction held 7 bases outside the gene matches. The CDR3 runs to 15 residues.

The chain's CDR3 is CASRARPGAGTEKLFF. CDR3 coding DNA: TGTGCCAGCAGGGCTCGACCTGGGGCAGGGACCGAAAAACTGTTTTTT. This chain links TRBV7-2 with TRBJ1-4, with D possibly TRBD1 on 5 matching bases. This CDR3 is 16 amino acids long. The germline V gene has CDR1 SGHTA and CDR2 FQGNSA. The germline V and J ends were trimmed by 6 bases and 8 bases, with 22 bases remaining between them.

The V call is TRBV12-3 or TRBV12-4, the J call TRBJ2-3, with 10 bases identical to TRBD2. The CDR3 totals 16 residues. After removal of 6 bases from V and 1 base from J, the junction contained 7 bases not matched to a gene. The CDR3 DNA reads TGTGCCAGCAGCCCGACCGGGACTAGCGGCACAGATACGCAGTATTTT. Translating it yields CASSPTGTSGTDTQYF.

The CDR3, as DNA: TGCGCCAGCAGCTTGGGGCTTCTAGGGGGCCTCTCCTACGAGCAGTACTTC. The encoded protein is CASSLGLLGGLSYEQYF. The gene calls are TRBV5-1 and TRBJ2-7; 7 bases map to TRBD1. Germline values: CDR1 SGHRS, CDR2 YFSETQ. The trim removed 0 bases at V and 0 bases at J, leaving 9 bases unmatched. This CDR3 has 17 residues.

J is TRBJ2-1 and V is TRBV12-3 or TRBV12-4, with a weak D call TRBD2 (6 bases). The CDR3 is 14 amino acids. V was cut by 0 bases and J by 6 bases, with 9 bases left in between. The CDR3 DNA sequence: TGTGCCAGCAGTTTAGCGCTGGGGGGCAATGAGCAGTTCTTC. As protein: CASSLALGGNEQFF.

V usage is TRBV6-1 and J usage is TRBJ2-1, with 9 bases identical to TRBD2. CDR1 MNHNS and CDR2 SASEGT come from the germline V gene. J gave up 6 bases and V 6 bases, and 15 bases lay outside the gene matches. The CDR3 sequence is 17 residues long. The CDR3 sequence: CASSTGVAGVASNEQFF. The CDR3, as DNA: TGTGCCAGCAGCACAGGTGTAGCGGGAGTCGCCTCCAATGAGCAGTTCTTC.

The CDR3 sequence: CSAWRDRGATEAFF. CDR3 coding DNA: TGCAGCGCCTGGCGGGACAGGGGAGCCACTGAAGCTTTCTTT. V gene TRBV29-1 combines with J gene TRBJ1-1, with 10 bases that match TRBD1. With 7 bases clipped from V and 4 bases from J, the junction kept 9 bases outside the gene matches. The CDR3 consists of 14 residues. Germline CDR1 SQVTM, CDR2 ANQGSEA.